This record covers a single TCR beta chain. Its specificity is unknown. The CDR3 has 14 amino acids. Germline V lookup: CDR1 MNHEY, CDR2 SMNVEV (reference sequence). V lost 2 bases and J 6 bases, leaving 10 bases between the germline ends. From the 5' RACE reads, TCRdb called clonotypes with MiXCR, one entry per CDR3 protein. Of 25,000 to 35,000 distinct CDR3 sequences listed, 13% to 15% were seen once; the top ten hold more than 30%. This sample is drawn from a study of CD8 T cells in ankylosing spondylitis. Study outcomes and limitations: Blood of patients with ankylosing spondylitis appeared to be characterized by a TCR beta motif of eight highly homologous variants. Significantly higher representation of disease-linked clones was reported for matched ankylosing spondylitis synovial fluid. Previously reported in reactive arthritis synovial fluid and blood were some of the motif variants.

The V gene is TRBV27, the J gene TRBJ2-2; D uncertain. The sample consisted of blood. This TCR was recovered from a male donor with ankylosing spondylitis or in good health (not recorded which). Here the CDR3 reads CASSLMAAAGELFF. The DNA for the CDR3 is TGTGCCAGCAGTTTAATGGCAGCCGCCGGGGAGCTGTTTTTT.